This passage covers 3 T cell receptor beta chains from one sample sequenced in a study of CXCR3-negative and CXCR3-positive naive CD8 T cells. Overall study findings and caveats: CXCR3-negative naive cells had less hydrophobic TRB CDR3s than did CXCR3-positive naive cells.

Their recognized antigens are unknown. Researchers prepared the TRB cDNA libraries using 5' RACE with UMI labels. TCRdb reprocessed the 5' RACE reads and stores each CDR3 protein as one record, lacking DNA. Its clone listing holds roughly 59,000 distinct CDR3 sequences. Sequences were obtained from naive CXCR3+ CD8+ T cells from blood. Documented subset: CD45RO-CCR7+CD27+CD95- naive CD8+ T cells expressing CXCR3 (TNR3+). These receptor sequences come from a human donor in good health. Some clones in this sample may be carry-over from other donors' samples.

The chain is built from TRBV18 and TRBJ2-7; TCRdb lists TRBD1, though no DNA is available to test this call. Germline-derived CDR1 and CDR2 are KGHSH and LQKENI. The CDR3 is 14 amino acids. CDR3: CASSPDNRDYEQYF.

The chain employs TRBV4-1 and TRBJ2-7; TCRdb gives TRBD1 as the D gene, but with no DNA this cannot be confirmed. Germline CDR1 reads MGHRA; CDR2 reads YSYEKL. This CDR3 spans 21 amino acids. The CDR3 reads CASSQVASGGVGSMGPYEQYF.

This chain joins TRBV7-9 and TRBJ2-1; TCRdb's assignment of TRBD2 cannot be checked, as there is no DNA. The CDR3 is made up of 12 amino acids. CDR1 is SEHNR and CDR2 is FQNEAQ in the germline V gene (reference sequence). CDR3 sequence: CASSLQAGEQFF.